Below, 21 T cell receptor beta chains from the same sample are listed, as sequenced in a study. TCRdb re-derived calls from the RT-PCR reads in MiXCR, one entry per CDR3 protein. The sample shows 550,000 to 750,000 distinct CDR3 sequences, 14% of them seen only once. Sequencing was performed on memory CD4+ T cells from blood. Receptor source: a female donor in good health, serving as a healthy control.

Many counts were recorded for this clonotype. The V call is TRBV12-3 or TRBV12-4, the J call TRBJ2-2; D is perhaps TRBD1 or TRBD2 (5 bases each). V was shortened by 5 bases and J by 6 bases, with 10 bases between the two germline ends. The CDR3 is 13 amino acids. CDR3 amino acids: CASSRLGAGELFF. The DNA for the CDR3 is TGTGCCAGCAGTCGGCTGGGGGCCGGGGAGCTGTTTTTT.

The sample holds many counts of this clonotype. The V call is TRBV10-3, the J call TRBJ2-1; D possibly uses TRBD1 or TRBD2 (5 bases each). The germline V gene has CDR1 ENHRY and CDR2 SYGVKD. Trimming pared 3 bases from V and 10 bases from J, leaving 10 bases between. The CDR3 sequence is 12 residues long. The CDR3 DNA reads TGTGCCATCAGTGAATGGGGACCAGAGCAGTTCTTC. Translating gives CAISEWGPEQFF.

This clonotype has only a few counts. This chain links TRBV20-1 with TRBJ2-3, with D unresolved. Trimming took 1 base from V and 2 from J, leaving 13 bases between them. CDR3 length equals 15 residues. Germline V gene sequence: CDR1 DFQATT, CDR2 SNEGSKA (reference sequence). The CDR3 sequence: CSARAYLHPTDTQYF. The DNA of the CDR3 is TGCAGTGCTAGAGCCTACCTTCACCCCACAGATACGCAGTATTTT.

This clonotype has ten or more counts. The rearrangement links TRBV12-3 or TRBV12-4 to TRBJ1-3; D unresolved. There are 12 residues in the CDR3. V shed 3 bases and J shed 2 bases, with 2 bases lying between them. As DNA, the CDR3 is TGTGCCAGCAGTTTCGCTGGAAACACCATATATTTT. This codes for CASSFAGNTIYF.

This clonotype was seen many times. The rearrangement uses TRBV20-1 and TRBJ2-5; D is possibly TRBD1 (6 bases). This CDR3 comprises 17 residues. V gave up 0 bases and J gave up 2 bases, with 19 bases separating them. Germline V gene sequence: CDR1 DFQATT, CDR2 SNEGSKA (reference sequence). The CDR3 region has the DNA TGCAGTGCTAGAGATCCGCGAGGACAGAGAACGCAAGAGACCCAGTACTTC. Translation gives CSARDPRGQRTQETQYF.

At least ten counts were recorded for this clonotype. The rearrangement uses TRBV15 and TRBJ2-1; TRBD2 might be the D (5 bases). The germline V and J ends were trimmed by 5 bases and 0 bases, with 26 bases remaining between them. From germline, CDR1 is LNHNV and CDR2 YYDKDF (reference sequence). This CDR3 comprises 20 residues. Here the CDR3 DNA reads TGTGCCACCAGCGCGAGGGCCGACTATATCCGTTCGAGCTCCTACAATGAGCAGTTCTTC. This codes for CATSARADYIRSSSYNEQFF.

The rearrangement uses TRBV2 and TRBJ2-7; D is undetermined. The V gene's germline CDR1 is SNHLY and CDR2 FYNNEI. The germline V and J ends were trimmed by 4 bases and 2 bases, with 12 bases remaining between them. The CDR3 sequence is 14 residues long. The CDR3 protein is CASSGVAAPYEQYF. DNA of the CDR3: TGTGCCAGCAGTGGGGTAGCCGCGCCCTACGAGCAGTACTTC.

The rearrangement links TRBV6-1 to TRBJ2-5; D remains ambiguous. The ends were cut back, 4 bases at V and 2 bases at J, with 11 bases in the middle. In germline, CDR1 is MNHNS, CDR2 SASEGT. CDR3 size: 14 residues. The CDR3 loop reads CASSVSHVQETQYF. Here the CDR3 DNA reads TGTGCCAGCAGTGTTTCACACGTACAAGAGACCCAGTACTTC.

This clonotype showed up many times. At one boundary the junction diverges from the germline segment, which might be a read error. The chain carries TRBV5-1 and TRBJ2-2; TRBD2 agrees at 7 bases. Germline CDR1 is SGHRS and CDR2 is YFSETQ. There are 15 residues in the CDR3. This chain's CDR3 is CASSFGGGNTGELFF. The CDR3 DNA reads TGTGCCAGCAGTTTTGGCGGGGGGAACACCGGGGAGCTGTTTTTT.

This clonotype was observed at least ten times. The DNA for the CDR3 is TGTGCCAGCAGTTTAGGGGAGGGGACCGAGCAGTACTTC. This codes for CASSLGEGTEQYF. The genes are TRBV12-3 or TRBV12-4 and TRBJ2-7, with 7 bases that match TRBD2. J was trimmed by 6 bases and V by 1 base; bases with no gene match: 3. This CDR3 has 13 residues.

This clonotype was counted ten times or more. The V gene is TRBV5-1, the J gene TRBJ2-2, with 12 positions matching TRBD2. Germline CDR1 SGHRS, CDR2 YFSETQ. Germline trimming cut 5 bases from V and 6 bases from J; bases unmatched to any gene: 2. This CDR3 spans 14 amino acids. The CDR3, as DNA: TGCGCCAGCAGAGGGACTAGCGGGTCCGGGGAGCTGTTTTTT. It yields the protein CASRGTSGSGELFF. Full variable domain (rest looked up from reference TRBV5-1 and TRBJ2-2): KAGVTQTPRYLIKTRGQQVTLSCSPISGHRSVSWYQQTPGQGLQFLFEYFSETQRNKGNFPGRFSGRQFSNSRSEMNVSTLELGDSALYLCASRGTSGSGELFFGEGSRLTVL.

Concerning this clonotype itself: A much larger clone lies one base from this, so it may be a read error. The V and J genes are TRBV6-5 and TRBJ1-5, with no clear D. The CDR3 has 12 amino acids. The germline gives CDR1 MNHEY, CDR2 SVGAGI. The CDR3 is CAGSSPGEPQHF. DNA of the CDR3: TGTGCCGGCAGTTCCCCCGGGGAGCCCCAGCATTTT.

This clonotype was recorded a few times. This chain uses TRBV7-3 with TRBJ1-1; D is uncertain. Germline V gene lookup returns CDR1 SGHTA and CDR2 FQGTGA. The CDR3 is 15 amino acids. V gave up 4 bases and J gave up 0 bases, with 12 bases separating them. CDR3 in DNA: TGTGCCAGCAGCTCGGACTCGAACATGAACACTGAAGCTTTCTTT. It translates to CASSSDSNMNTEAFF. Complete variable domain (other parts from reference TRBV7-3 and TRBJ1-1): GAGVSQTPSNKVTEKGKYVELRCDPISGHTALYWYRQSLGQGPEFLIYFQGTGAADDSGLPNDRFFAVRPEGSVSTLKIQRTERGDSAVYLCASSSDSNMNTEAFFGQGTRLTVV.

This clonotype occurred a few times. The V gene is TRBV7-9, the J gene TRBJ2-5, with D uncertain. V gave up 5 bases and J gave up 5 bases, with 18 bases separating them. Germline CDR1 reads SEHNR; CDR2 reads FQNEAQ (reference sequence). CDR3 size: 15 residues. This CDR3 is CASSLTGSRLETQYF. CDR3 in DNA: TGTGCCAGCAGCCTCACCGGGTCTAGACTCGAGACCCAGTACTTC.

The J gene is TRBJ2-5, the V gene TRBV27; D uncertain. CDR1 MNHEY and CDR2 SMNVEV come from the germline V gene (reference sequence). Trimming cost V 4 bases and J 4 bases, with 22 bases left between them. The CDR3 runs to 17 residues. The CDR3 here is CASSYSSGRIRAETQYF. In DNA form, the CDR3 reads TGTGCCAGCAGTTACAGTTCCGGCAGGATAAGGGCAGAGACCCAGTACTTC.

This clonotype appeared a few times. This rearrangement joins TRBV7-2 to TRBJ2-2; 9 bases are shared with TRBD1. Losses at the gene ends were 5 bases for V and 8 bases for J; bases not matched to a gene: 6. Germline CDR1 is SGHTA and CDR2 is FQGNSA. The CDR3 runs 14 residues. This CDR3 is CASSPDRGVGELFF. Here the CDR3 DNA reads TGTGCCAGCAGCCCCGACAGGGGGGTGGGGGAGCTGTTTTTT.

The V gene is TRBV10-3, the J gene TRBJ1-2; 8 bases map to TRBD1. CDR1 ENHRY and CDR2 SYGVKD come from the germline V gene. Unmatched junction bases numbered 3, after V lost 6 bases and J lost 3 bases. CDR3 length: 13 residues. The CDR3 bases are TGTGCCATCAGCCCACAGGGGGACTATGGCTACACCTTC. Amino acids: CAISPQGDYGYTF.

The rearrangement uses TRBV10-3 and TRBJ2-7; D gene uncertain. In germline, CDR1 is ENHRY, CDR2 SYGVKD. Trimming cost V 10 bases and J 4 bases, with 11 bases left between them. CDR3 length: 11 residues. The DNA for the CDR3 is TGTGCCACCGCACGTGAGTACGAGCAGTACTTC. It specifies CATAREYEQYF.

This clonotype was counted many times. This chain uses TRBV7-3 with TRBJ2-3; D is unresolved. V lost 5 bases and J lost 3, with 12 bases in between. The germline V gene has CDR1 SGHTA and CDR2 FQGTGA. The length of the CDR3 is 14 residues. The CDR3 coding sequence is TGTGCCAGCAGCCAAAGACTGGAGACAGATACGCAGTATTTT. Amino acids: CASSQRLETDTQYF.

This clonotype was detected ten times or more. The CDR3 protein is CASSQGASGNTIYF. CDR3 sequence (DNA): TGCGCCAGCAGCCAGGGAGCATCTGGAAACACCATATATTTT. The chain uses TRBV4-3 and TRBJ1-3; D is uncertain. Looked up from germline, CDR1 is LGHNA and CDR2 is YSLEER. V was shortened by 3 bases and J by 1 base, with 7 bases between the two germline ends. This CDR3 has 14 amino acids.

This clonotype was observed a handful of times. The chain employs TRBV7-3 and TRBJ2-7; D may correspond to TRBD1 or TRBD2 (7 bases each). There are 14 residues in the CDR3. Germline assignment: CDR1 SGHTA and CDR2 FQGTGA. Trimming cost V 5 bases and J 3 bases, with 14 bases left between them. CDR3 sequence (DNA): TGTGCCAGCAGCCCCGGGGGGACAGACTACGAGCAGTACTTC. This sequence encodes CASSPGGTDYEQYF.